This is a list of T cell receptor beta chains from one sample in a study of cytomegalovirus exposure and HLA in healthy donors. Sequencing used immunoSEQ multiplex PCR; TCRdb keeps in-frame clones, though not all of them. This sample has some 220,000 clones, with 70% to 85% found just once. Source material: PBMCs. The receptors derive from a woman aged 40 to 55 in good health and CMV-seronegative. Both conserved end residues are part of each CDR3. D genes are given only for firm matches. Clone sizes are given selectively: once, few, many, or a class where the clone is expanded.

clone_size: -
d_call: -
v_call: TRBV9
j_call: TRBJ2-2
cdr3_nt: TGTGCCAGCAGCCCTGTCGTACCAGGGATCGAGGGGGAGCTGTTTTTT
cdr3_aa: CASSPVVPGIEGELFF

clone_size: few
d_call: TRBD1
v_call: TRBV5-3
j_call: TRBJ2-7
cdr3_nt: TGTGCCAGAAGCCCCACGCGGGACAGGGTATACGAGCAGTACTTC
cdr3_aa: CARSPTRDRVYEQYF

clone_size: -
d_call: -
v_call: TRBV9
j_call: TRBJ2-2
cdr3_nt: TGTGCCAGCAGCGAGGGGATCACTCGGGGGGAGCTGTTTTTT
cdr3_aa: CASSEGITRGELFF

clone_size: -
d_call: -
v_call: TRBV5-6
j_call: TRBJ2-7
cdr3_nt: TGTGCCAGCAGCTTGGTACGGGTTAAGACCTACGAGCAGTACTTC
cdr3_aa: CASSLVRVKTYEQYF

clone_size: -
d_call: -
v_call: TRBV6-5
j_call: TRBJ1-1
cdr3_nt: TGTGCCAGCATGGGCAGCCCCCCTGAAGCTTTCTTT
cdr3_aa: CASMGSPPEAFF

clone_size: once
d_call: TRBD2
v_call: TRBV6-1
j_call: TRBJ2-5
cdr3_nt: TGTGCCAGCAGTGAAGGGGGGACTAGCGAGGAGACCCAGTACTTC
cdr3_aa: CASSEGGTSEETQYF

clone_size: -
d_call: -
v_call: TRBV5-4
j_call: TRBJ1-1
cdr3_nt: TGTGCCAGCCTTTCGGTATCAGGTGAAGCTTTCTTT
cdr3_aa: CASLSVSGEAFF

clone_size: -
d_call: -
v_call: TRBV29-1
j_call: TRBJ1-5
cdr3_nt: TGCAGCGTTGAGAGAGCGGGTACACAGCATTTT
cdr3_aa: CSVERAGTQHF

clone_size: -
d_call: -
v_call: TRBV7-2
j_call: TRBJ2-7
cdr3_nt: TGTGCCAGCAGCCTAAGCGTTCGCGAGCAGTACTTC
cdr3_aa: CASSLSVREQYF

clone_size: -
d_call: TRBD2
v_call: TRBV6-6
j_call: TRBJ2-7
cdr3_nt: TGTGCCAGCAGTCGGACTAGCGGGGGTTACTACGAGCAGTACTTC
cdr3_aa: CASSRTSGGYYEQYF

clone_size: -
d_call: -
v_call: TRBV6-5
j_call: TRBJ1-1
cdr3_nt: TGTGCCAGCAGTCTAGGACAGAACACTGAAGCTTTCTTT
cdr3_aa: CASSLGQNTEAFF

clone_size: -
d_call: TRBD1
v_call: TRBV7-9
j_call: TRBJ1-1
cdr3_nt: TGTGCCACCGACAGGGGGCTATCGGACACTGAAGCTTTCTTT
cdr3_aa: CATDRGLSDTEAFF

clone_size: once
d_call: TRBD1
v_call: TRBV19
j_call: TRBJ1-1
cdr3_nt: TGTGCCAGTAGTGGACAGGGGCGAGGCACTGAAGCTTTCTTT
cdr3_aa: CASSGQGRGTEAFF

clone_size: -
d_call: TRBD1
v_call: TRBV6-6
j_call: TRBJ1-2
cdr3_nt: TGTGCCAGCAGTTATGGGACAGGGGCTGGCTACACCTTC
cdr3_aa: CASSYGTGAGYTF

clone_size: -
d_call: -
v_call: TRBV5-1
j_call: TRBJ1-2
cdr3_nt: TGCGCCAGCGGCACAAAGCAGGGTGTTTTGGGCTACACCTTC
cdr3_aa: CASGTKQGVLGYTF

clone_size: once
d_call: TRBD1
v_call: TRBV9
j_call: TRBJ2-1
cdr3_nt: TGTGCCAGCAGCGTAGCGACAGGGACCTACTACAATGAGCAGTTCTTC
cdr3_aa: CASSVATGTYYNEQFF

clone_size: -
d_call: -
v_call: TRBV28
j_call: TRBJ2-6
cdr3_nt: TGTGCCAGCAACGGGATACGGGCTGGGGCCAACGTCCTGACTTTC
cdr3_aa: CASNGIRAGANVLTF

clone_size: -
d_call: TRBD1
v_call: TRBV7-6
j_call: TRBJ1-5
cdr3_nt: TGTGCCAGCAGCGCCGGGACAGGGGGGAATCAGCCCCAGCATTTT
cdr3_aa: CASSAGTGGNQPQHF

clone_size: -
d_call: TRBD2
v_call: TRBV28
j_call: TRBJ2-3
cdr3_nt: TGTGCCAGCAGCCAACTCGGGGGGGCAGATACGCAGTATTTT
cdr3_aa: CASSQLGGADTQYF

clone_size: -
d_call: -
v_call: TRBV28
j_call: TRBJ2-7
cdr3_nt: TGTGCCACCCGTTCCTACGAGCAGTACTTC
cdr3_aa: CATRSYEQYF

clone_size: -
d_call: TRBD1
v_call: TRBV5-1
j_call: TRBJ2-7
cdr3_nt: TGCGCCAGCAGCTCCGGACAGGGGGCCTCCTACGAGCAGTACTTC
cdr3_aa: CASSSGQGASYEQYF

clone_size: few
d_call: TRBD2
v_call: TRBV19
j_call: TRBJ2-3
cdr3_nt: TGTGCCAGTAGTACCCGCGGGGGGGCCTTTGGTACAGATACGCAGTATTTT
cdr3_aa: CASSTRGGAFGTDTQYF

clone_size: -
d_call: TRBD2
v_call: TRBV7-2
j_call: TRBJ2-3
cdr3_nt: TGTGCCAGCAGCTTAGCCGGGACTAGCGGCACAGATACGCAGTATTTT
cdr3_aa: CASSLAGTSGTDTQYF

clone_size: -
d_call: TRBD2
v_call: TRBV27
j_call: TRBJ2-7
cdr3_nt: TGTGCCAGCAGTTCCCTGCGGGGGGGCCACGAGCAGTACTTC
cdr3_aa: CASSSLRGGHEQYF

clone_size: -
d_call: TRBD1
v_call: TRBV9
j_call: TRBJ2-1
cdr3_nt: TGTGCCAGCAGCACGGGACAGGGGGACAATGAGCAGTTCTTC
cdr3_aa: CASSTGQGDNEQFF

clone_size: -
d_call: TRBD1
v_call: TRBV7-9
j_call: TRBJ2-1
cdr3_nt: TGTGCCAGCAGCCTAGGGGGACAGGGGAATGAGCAGTTCTTC
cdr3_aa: CASSLGGQGNEQFF

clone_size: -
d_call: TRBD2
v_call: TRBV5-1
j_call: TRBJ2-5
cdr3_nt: TGCGCCAGCAGATCAACCGGGACTAGCGGGGGAGAGACCCAGTACTTC
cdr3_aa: CASRSTGTSGGETQYF

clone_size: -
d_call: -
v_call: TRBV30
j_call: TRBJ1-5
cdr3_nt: TGTGCCTGGAGTGTACCGGGGGGTAGCAATCAGCCCCAGCATTTT
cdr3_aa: CAWSVPGGSNQPQHF

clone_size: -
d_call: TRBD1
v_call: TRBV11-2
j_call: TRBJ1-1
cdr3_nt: TGTGCCAGCAGCTTAACGTTATGGGACAGCCCTGAAGCTTTCTTT
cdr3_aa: CASSLTLWDSPEAFF

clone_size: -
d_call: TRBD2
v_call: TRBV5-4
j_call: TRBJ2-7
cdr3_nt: TGTGCCAGCAGCCTCGTCGGGGGGGACGAGCAGTACTTC
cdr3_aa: CASSLVGGDEQYF

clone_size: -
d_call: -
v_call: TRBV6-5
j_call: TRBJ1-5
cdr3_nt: TGTGCCAGCAGGGGAGAAGCTTATAGCAATCAGCCCCAGCATTTT
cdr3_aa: CASRGEAYSNQPQHF

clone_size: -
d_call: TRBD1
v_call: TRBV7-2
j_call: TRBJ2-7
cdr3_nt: TGTGCCAGCAGTCAAGAGGGGACAGTCTCCTACGAGCAGTACTTC
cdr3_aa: CASSQEGTVSYEQYF

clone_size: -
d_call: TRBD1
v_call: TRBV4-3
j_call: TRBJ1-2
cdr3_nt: TGCGCCAGCAGCCAAGACGGGGACAGGTTCTATGGCTACACCTTC
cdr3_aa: CASSQDGDRFYGYTF

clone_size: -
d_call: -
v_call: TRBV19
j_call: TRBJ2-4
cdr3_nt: TGTGCCAGTAGTTGGCTAGCCAAAAACATTCAGTACTTC
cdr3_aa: CASSWLAKNIQYF

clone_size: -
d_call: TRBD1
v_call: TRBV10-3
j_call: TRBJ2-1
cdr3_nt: TGTGCCATCAGTGAGCGGGTCATCAGGGGGCAAAATGAGCAGTTCTTC
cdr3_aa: CAISERVIRGQNEQFF

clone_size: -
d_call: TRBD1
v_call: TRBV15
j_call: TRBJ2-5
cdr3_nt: TGTGCCACCAGCAGAGATCCGGGACAGCAAGAGACCCAGTACTTC
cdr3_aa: CATSRDPGQQETQYF

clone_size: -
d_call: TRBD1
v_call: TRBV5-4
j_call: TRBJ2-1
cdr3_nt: TGTGCCAGCAGCCTGGACAGGGGCTCCTACAATGAGCAGTTCTTC
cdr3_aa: CASSLDRGSYNEQFF

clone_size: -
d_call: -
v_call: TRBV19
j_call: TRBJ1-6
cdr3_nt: TGTGCCAGTAGTTCTGTGACAGTGGGTTCACCCCTCCACTTT
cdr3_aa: CASSSVTVGSPLHF

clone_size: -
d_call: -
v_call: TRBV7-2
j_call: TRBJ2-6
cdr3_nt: TGTGCCAGCAGCTTAAGCAGGGATCCTGGGGCCAACGTCCTGACTTTC
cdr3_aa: CASSLSRDPGANVLTF

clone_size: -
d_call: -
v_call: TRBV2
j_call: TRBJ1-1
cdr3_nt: TGTGCCAGCAGTCCCCCGGGGGGGCATGGCACTGAAGCTTTCTTT
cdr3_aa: CASSPPGGHGTEAFF

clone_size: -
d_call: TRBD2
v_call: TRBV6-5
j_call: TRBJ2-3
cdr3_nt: TGTGCCAGCAGTTACTCGTCCACTAGCGGGCCAGATACGCAGTATTTT
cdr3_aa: CASSYSSTSGPDTQYF

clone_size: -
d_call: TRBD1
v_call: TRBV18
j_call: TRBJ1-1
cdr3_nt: TGTGCCAGCTCACTTGACAGGGAGTGGACTGAAGCTTTCTTT
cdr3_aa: CASSLDREWTEAFF

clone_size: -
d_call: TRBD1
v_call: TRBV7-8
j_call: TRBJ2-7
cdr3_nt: TGTGCCAGCAGCTTAGTGACCCGGGACAGGGCCTACGAGCAGTACTTC
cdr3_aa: CASSLVTRDRAYEQYF

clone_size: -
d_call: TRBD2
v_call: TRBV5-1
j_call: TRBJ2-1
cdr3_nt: TGCGCCAGCAGTTCTAGCGGTGTTTCCTACAATGAGCAGTTCTTC
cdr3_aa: CASSSSGVSYNEQFF

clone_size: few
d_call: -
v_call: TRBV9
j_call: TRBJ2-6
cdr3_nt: TGTGCCAGCAGCCCGGGGGCCAACGTCCTGACTTTC
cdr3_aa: CASSPGANVLTF

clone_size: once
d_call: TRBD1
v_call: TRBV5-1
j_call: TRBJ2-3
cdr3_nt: TGCGCCAGCAGCCCCTCGACAGGGTGGGACGATACGCAGTATTTT
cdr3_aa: CASSPSTGWDDTQYF

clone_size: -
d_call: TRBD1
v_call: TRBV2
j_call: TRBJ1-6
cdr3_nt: TGTGCCAGCAGTGAGGGGCCAGGGGGCACCTTCAGCCTCCACTTT
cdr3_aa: CASSEGPGGTFSLHF

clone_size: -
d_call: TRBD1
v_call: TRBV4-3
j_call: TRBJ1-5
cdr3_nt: TGCGCCAGCAGCCAAGCGACAGGGTTTGATCAGCCCCAGCATTTT
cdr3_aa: CASSQATGFDQPQHF

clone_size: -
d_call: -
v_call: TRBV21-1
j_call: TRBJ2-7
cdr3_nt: TGTGCCAGCATCCAACCAGCTCCGGGTCCCATGAACTCCGAGCAGTACTTC
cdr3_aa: CASIQPAPGPMNSEQYF

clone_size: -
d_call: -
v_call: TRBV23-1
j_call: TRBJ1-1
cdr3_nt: TGCGCCAGCAGTCAATCGGAGACGAGAAAGGACACTGAAGCTTTCTTT
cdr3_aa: CASSQSETRKDTEAFF

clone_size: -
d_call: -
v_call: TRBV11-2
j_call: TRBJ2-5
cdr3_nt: TGTGCCAGCAGCTTCGGGCCCAGGGGAACTGTGGGGGAGACCCAGTACTTC
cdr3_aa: CASSFGPRGTVGETQYF

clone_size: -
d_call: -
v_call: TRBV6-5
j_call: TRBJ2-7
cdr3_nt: TGTGCCAGCAGTTTGGACAGTAGCTCCTACGAGCAGTACTTC
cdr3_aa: CASSLDSSSYEQYF

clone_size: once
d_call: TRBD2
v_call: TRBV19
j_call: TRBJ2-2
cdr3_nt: TGTGCCAGTAGTACCCGGACTAGCGGGGGGCCGGGCGGGGAGCTGTTTTTT
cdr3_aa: CASSTRTSGGPGGELFF

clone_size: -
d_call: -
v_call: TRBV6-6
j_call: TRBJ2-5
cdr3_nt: TGTGCCAGCCGTGAGTATGCGGGTGAAGAGACCCAGTACTTC
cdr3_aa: CASREYAGEETQYF

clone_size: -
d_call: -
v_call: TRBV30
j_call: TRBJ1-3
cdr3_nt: TGTGCCTGTAGTCTCGGGAGGGAAGGAAACACCATATATTTT
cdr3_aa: CACSLGREGNTIYF

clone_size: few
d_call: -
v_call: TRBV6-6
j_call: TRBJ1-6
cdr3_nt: TGTGCCAGCAGTTATGGACAGTCGTTTAATTCACCCCTCCACTTT
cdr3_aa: CASSYGQSFNSPLHF

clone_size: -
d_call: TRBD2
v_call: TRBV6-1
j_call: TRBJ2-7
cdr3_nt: TGTGCCAGCAGTGAGCTAGCGGGGGGCTACGAGCAGTACTTC
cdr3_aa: CASSELAGGYEQYF